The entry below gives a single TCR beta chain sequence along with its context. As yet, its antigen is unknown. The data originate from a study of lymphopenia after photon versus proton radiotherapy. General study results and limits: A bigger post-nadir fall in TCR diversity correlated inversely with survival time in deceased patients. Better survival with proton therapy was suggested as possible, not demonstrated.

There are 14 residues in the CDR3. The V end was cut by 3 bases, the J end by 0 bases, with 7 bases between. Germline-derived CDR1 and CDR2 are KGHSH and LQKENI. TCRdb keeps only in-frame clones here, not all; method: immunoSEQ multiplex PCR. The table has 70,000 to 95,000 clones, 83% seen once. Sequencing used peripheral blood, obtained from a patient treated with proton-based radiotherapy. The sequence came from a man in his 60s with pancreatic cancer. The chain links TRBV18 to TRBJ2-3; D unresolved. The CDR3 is CASSPVPSTDTQYF. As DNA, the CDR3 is TGTGCCAGCTCACCGGTCCCTAGCACAGATACGCAGTATTTT. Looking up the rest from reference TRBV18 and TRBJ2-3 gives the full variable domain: NAGVMQNPRHLVRRRGQEARLRCSPMKGHSHVYWYRQLPEEGLKFMVYLQKENIIDESGMPKERFSAEFPKEGPSILRIQQVVRGDSAAYFCASSPVPSTDTQYFGPGTRLTVL.